The 14 T cell receptor beta chains presented below share a single source sample, sequenced in a study of T cell repertoires in cytomegalovirus infection. TCRdb independently ran MiXCR on the reads; one entry per CDR3 protein. Of some 310,000 distinct CDR3 sequences listed, 20% to 30% are singletons. Their specific antigens are unknown. The sample in question was cultured PBMCs, obtained from culture after CMV antigen stimulation. These receptors were collected from a human donor in good health (CMV status not recorded). Some clones in this sample may be carry-over from other donors' samples.

CDR3 in amino acids: CASSFGRTGSSEQYF. Written as DNA, the CDR3 is TGTGCCAGCAGTTTTGGTAGGACAGGCTCGTCCGAGCAGTACTTC. The chain combines TRBV27 with TRBJ2-7, with 7 bases identical to TRBD1. The V segment lost 3 bases and the J segment 6 bases; nucleotides outside the gene matches: 11. This CDR3 has 15 residues. The germline gives CDR1 MNHEY, CDR2 SMNVEV (reference sequence).

The chain has TRBV6-2 or TRBV6-3 and TRBJ1-5, with D hard to call. There are 16 residues in the CDR3. Trimming cost V 5 bases and J 1 base, with 15 bases left between them. CDR1 is MNHEY and CDR2 is SVGEGT in the germline V gene. The chain's CDR3 is CASSERGRFSNQPQHF. CDR3 DNA: TGTGCCAGCAGTGAAAGAGGGCGGTTCAGCAATCAGCCCCAGCATTTT.

This clonotype was recorded many times. The genes are TRBV28 and TRBJ1-2; D unclear. CDR1 MDHEN and CDR2 SYDVKM come from the germline V gene. The CDR3 length is 16 residues. V lost 5 bases, J lost 6 bases, and 22 bases lay in between. The CDR3 is CASSPSRRALRHGYTF. CDR3 sequence (DNA): TGTGCCAGCAGTCCCTCCAGGCGGGCACTAAGACATGGCTACACCTTC.

V is TRBV20-1 and J is TRBJ2-1, with 11 nucleotides matching TRBD2. V lost 0 bases, J lost 12 bases, and 10 bases stayed unmatched. Germline V gene data show CDR1 as DFQATT and CDR2 as SNEGSKA (reference sequence). CDR3 size: 15 residues. Here the CDR3 reads CSARDKTSGIGAQFF. The CDR3 DNA is TGCAGTGCTAGAGATAAGACTAGCGGGATAGGAGCGCAGTTCTTC.

The V call is TRBV7-4, the J call TRBJ2-2; no clear D. The germline V and J ends were trimmed by 5 bases and 9 bases, with 22 bases remaining between them. The CDR3 runs 16 residues. Germline CDR1 SGHVT, CDR2 SQSDAQ. As DNA, the CDR3 is TGTGCCAGCAGCCCTCTTGACTTTAGGAGTGCCAGGGAGCTGTTTTTT. Residues: CASSPLDFRSARELFF.

The count of this clonotype is one. This sequence joins TRBV12-3 or TRBV12-4 and TRBJ1-3; no definite D call. The CDR3 sequence is 16 residues long. Trimming shortened V by 8 bases and J by 0 bases, and 17 bases separated the two germline ends. In DNA form, the CDR3 reads TGTGCCAGCGACCTTGAAGAGTGGAGCTCTGGAAACACCATATATTTT. Its translation: CASDLEEWSSGNTIYF.

The chain links TRBV12-3 or TRBV12-4 to TRBJ1-1, with unresolved D. There are 14 residues in the CDR3. Trimming cost V 3 bases and J 5 bases, with 13 bases left between them. The CDR3 reads CASSLGRPDTEAFF. CDR3 bases: TGTGCCAGCAGTTTGGGCCGGCCGGATACTGAAGCTTTCTTT.

In its sample, this clonotype was seen a few times. This rearrangement joins TRBV4-2 to TRBJ2-1; TRBD2 is a possible D gene (6 bases). Trimming shortened V by 4 bases and J by 6 bases, and 7 bases separated the two germline ends. This CDR3 is 12 amino acids long. CDR1 and CDR2 (germline): LGHNA, YNFKEQ. The CDR3 sequence: CASSRLGNEQFF. CDR3 DNA: TGTGCCAGCAGCCGACTAGGCAATGAGCAGTTCTTC.

The chain combines TRBV28 with TRBJ2-1; 7 positions agree with TRBD2. CDR1 is MDHEN and CDR2 is SYDVKM in the germline V gene. The trim removed 4 bases at V and 10 bases at J, leaving 10 bases unmatched. The CDR3 has 14 amino acids. The CDR3 is CASSSASGIGEQFF. The CDR3, as DNA: TGTGCCAGCAGTTCCGCGAGCGGGATCGGCGAGCAGTTCTTC. Together with reference TRBV28 and TRBJ2-1, the CDR3 gives the full variable domain: DVKVTQSSRYLVKRTGEKVFLECVQDMDHENMFWYRQDPGLGLRLIYFSYDVKMKEKGDIPEGYSVSREKKERFSLILESASTNQTSMYLCASSSASGIGEQFFGPGTRLTVL.

This chain joins TRBV27 and TRBJ1-1, with D tentatively TRBD1 (6 bases). Germline V gene sequence: CDR1 MNHEY, CDR2 SMNVEV (reference sequence). The V end lost 1 base, the J end lost 4 bases, and 16 bases lay between the germline ends. The CDR3 runs 16 residues. The CDR3: CASSLFSGTRGTEAFF. CDR3 DNA sequence: TGTGCCAGCAGTTTATTTTCCGGGACACGGGGCACTGAAGCTTTCTTT.

This clonotype came up a few times. V is TRBV6-5 and J is TRBJ2-1; 7 nucleotides match TRBD2. This CDR3 is 15 amino acids long. Germline CDR1 MNHEY, CDR2 SVGAGI. Unmatched junction bases numbered 11, after V lost 5 bases and J lost 7 bases. The CDR3 spells CASSEAGEGWNEQFF. CDR3 coding DNA: TGTGCCAGCAGTGAGGCGGGGGAGGGCTGGAATGAGCAGTTCTTC.

This clonotype was seen ten or more times. The rearrangement joins TRBV4-1 to TRBJ1-4; D not certain. This CDR3 comprises 17 residues. Trimming stripped 3 bases from V and 3 bases from J, with 17 bases between. From germline, CDR1 is MGHRA and CDR2 YSYEKL. This CDR3 reads CASSHRDLRMANEKLFF. In DNA, the CDR3 is TGCGCCAGCAGCCACCGTGACCTAAGGATGGCTAATGAAAAACTGTTTTTT.

The chain combines TRBV7-8 with TRBJ2-1; D remains unclear. The CDR3 is 13 amino acids. Germline loops: CDR1 SGHVS, CDR2 FQNEAQ. The germline V and J ends were trimmed by 4 bases and 8 bases, with 12 bases remaining between them. CDR3 DNA sequence: TGTGCCAGCAGCTCCTGGGGTTGGGATGAGCAGTTCTTC. It translates to CASSSWGWDEQFF. The whole variable domain, filled in from reference TRBV7-8 and TRBJ2-1, reads GAGVSQSPRYKVAKRGQDVALRCDPISGHVSLFWYQQALGQGPEFLTYFQNEAQLDKSGLPSDRFFAERPEGSVSTLKIQRTQQEDSAVYLCASSSWGWDEQFFGPGTRLTVL.

This clonotype has only a few counts. This sequence joins TRBV11-2 and TRBJ2-5; TRBD2 might be the D (5 bases). Trimming shortened V by 3 bases and J by 6 bases, and 14 bases separated the two germline ends. Germline values: CDR1 SGHAT, CDR2 FQNNGV. The CDR3 loop spans 14 amino acids. In DNA, the CDR3 is TGTGCCAGCAGCTTGGGAGCGGAGACCCAGACCCAGTACTTC. As protein: CASSLGAETQTQYF.